The entry below describes one T cell receptor (beta chain). This record belongs to a study of blood T cell repertoires in COVID-19. At the level of the study: Spain, Italy and the United States supplied samples that represented acute and convalescent COVID-19. T cells, B-cell-depleted T cells, or PBMCs supplied cDNA or gDNA.

Germline V gene lookup returns CDR1 KGHSH and CDR2 LQKENI. V was cut by 6 bases and J by 4 bases, with 9 bases left in between. This CDR3 comprises 12 residues. The repertoire was sequenced with immunoSEQ multiplex PCR; TCRdb's copy has only in-frame clones and lacks some. The repertoire consists of under 300,000 clones, with 83% occurring once and the leading ten covering approximately 5.7%. The source material was peripheral blood. The receptor was isolated from a human donor in a cohort sampled during active COVID-19. The genes are TRBV18 and TRBJ2-5, with D maybe TRBD1 (6 bases). CDR3 in DNA: TGTGCCAGCTCTCTCAGGGGAGAGACCCAGTACTTC. Residues: CASSLRGETQYF.